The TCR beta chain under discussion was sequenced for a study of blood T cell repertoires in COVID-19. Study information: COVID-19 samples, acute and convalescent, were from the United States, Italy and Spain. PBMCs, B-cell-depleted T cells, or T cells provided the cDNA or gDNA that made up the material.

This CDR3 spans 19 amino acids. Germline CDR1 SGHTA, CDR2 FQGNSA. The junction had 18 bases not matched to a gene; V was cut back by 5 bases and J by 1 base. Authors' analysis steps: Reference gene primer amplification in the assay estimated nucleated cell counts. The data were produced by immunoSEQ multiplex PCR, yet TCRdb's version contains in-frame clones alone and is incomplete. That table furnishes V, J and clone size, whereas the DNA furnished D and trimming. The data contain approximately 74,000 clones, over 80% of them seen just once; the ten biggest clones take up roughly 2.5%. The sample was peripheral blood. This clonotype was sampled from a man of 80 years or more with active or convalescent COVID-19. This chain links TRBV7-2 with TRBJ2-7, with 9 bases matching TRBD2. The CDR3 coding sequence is TGTGCCAGCAGCCCTAGCAGATCCAGCGGGGGGCCCCCTTCCTACGAGCAGTACTTC. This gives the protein CASSPSRSSGGPPSYEQYF.